This T cell receptor (beta chain) was identified during a study of beta chain features in type 1 diabetes. Study in general: Patients were similar to healthy donors in age and gender (as well as in cell yields). Whole-study findings and limits: Type 1 diabetes patients had TCRB CDR3s that were shorter (moderately but significantly so) in all four CD4+ subsets. Patients with type 1 diabetes carried fewer insertions and had more deletions at their VDJ junctions.

Comment on this clone: Its target is unknown.

Investigators reverse transcribed all isolated RNA, so they sequenced expressed TCRB transcripts. Only in-frame clones appear in the TCRdb table, and some are missing; sequencing was by immunoSEQ multiplex PCR. The data hold about 700,000 clones, with under 15% observed a single time. Cell sorting via CD45RO/CCR7/CD25/CD127/CD95/CD27 was performed to obtain CD4+ naive, central memory, regulatory and stem cell-like memory cells. This CDR3 is built from 12 residues. The germline V gene encodes CDR1 LNHDA and CDR2 SQIVND (reference sequence). Trimming removed 8 bases at V and 3 bases at J, with 10 bases between.

Sequencing used naive CD4+ T cells from blood. The chain is built from TRBV19 and TRBJ1-1; no firm D call. This clonotype was sampled from a man between 18 and 35 years old with type 1 diabetes. CDR3 coding DNA: TGTGCCAGTTCCCTCACCGACACTGAAGCTTTCTTT. This translates into CASSLTDTEAFF.